The 27 T cell receptor beta chains presented below share a single source sample, sequenced in a study of shared clonotypes between healthy human individuals. Generated by immunoSEQ multiplex PCR, the TCRdb table keeps only in-frame clones and is missing some. The sample lists about 960,000 clones; over 75% were seen once. Material: memory CD4+ T cells sorted from blood. Subset given: CD45RA-negative fraction. These receptors all stem from a man aged 18 to 29 in good health.

The rearrangement joins TRBV4-1 to TRBJ1-4; D is possibly TRBD1 (6 bases). V was pared by 8 bases and J by 6 bases, with 25 bases between. The germline V gene encodes CDR1 MGHRA and CDR2 YSYEKL. CDR3 length: 17 amino acids. The CDR3 DNA reads TGCGCCAGCTCCGGACAGAGGGGGACCGGTCTGCATGAAAAACTGTTTTTT. This gives the protein CASSGQRGTGLHEKLFF.

The chain carries TRBV18 and TRBJ2-7; D unresolved. Trimming took 0 bases from V and 4 from J, leaving 7 bases between them. This CDR3 contains 13 residues. CDR1 and CDR2 from the germline V gene are KGHSH and LQKENI. CDR3 in amino acids: CASSPPAFYEQYF. The CDR3, as DNA: TGTGCCAGCTCACCACCAGCCTTTTACGAGCAGTACTTC. The full variable domain, in which reference TRBV18 and TRBJ2-7 provide the parts outside the CDR3, is NAGVMQNPRHLVRRRGQEARLRCSPMKGHSHVYWYRQLPEEGLKFMVYLQKENIIDESGMPKERFSAEFPKEGPSILRIQQVVRGDSAAYFCASSPPAFYEQYFGPGTRLTVT.

The chain recombines TRBV29-1 with TRBJ2-3; D not certain. Deletions cut 4 bases from V and 1 base from J, with 15 bases between. The germline V gene has CDR1 SQVTM and CDR2 ANQGSEA. The CDR3 loop spans 15 amino acids. CDR3 sequence: CSVVRSADRTDTQYF. DNA for the CDR3: TGCAGCGTTGTGAGGTCCGCTGACCGCACAGATACGCAGTATTTT.

The chain has TRBV9 and TRBJ2-1; D remains ambiguous. Germline CDR1 and CDR2: SGDLS and YYNGEE. There are 16 residues in the CDR3. V lost 1 base to trimming and J lost 0 bases, with 11 bases between them. The CDR3 spells CASSVRDLTSYNEQFF. The CDR3 nucleotides are TGTGCCAGCAGCGTACGAGACCTGACCTCCTACAATGAGCAGTTCTTC.

The V and J genes are TRBV5-6 and TRBJ1-5; D gene unclear. The ends were cut back, 4 bases at V and 6 bases at J, with 14 bases in the middle. There are 14 residues in the CDR3. Germline CDR1 and CDR2: SGHDT and YYEEEE. CDR3 nucleotides: TGTGCCAGCAGCCCCGGGTGGAGTGGTCAGCCCCAGCATTTT. Translation: CASSPGWSGQPQHF.

This clone occurred many times. At one of its ends the junction is not consistent with the germline gene, which may arise from a read error. The rearrangement uses TRBV4-1 and TRBJ2-2; D is perhaps TRBD2 (5 bases). The CDR3 consists of 16 residues. CDR1 and CDR2 from the germline V gene are MGHRA and YSYEKL. CDR3 sequence (DNA): TGCGCCAGCAGCAAAGATTATACGGGAAACACCGGGGAGCTGTTTTTT. It translates to CASSKDYTGNTGELFF.

The V gene is TRBV19, the J gene TRBJ2-2; D remains ambiguous. CDR1 and CDR2 from the germline V gene are LNHDA and SQIVND (reference sequence). Trimming took 3 bases from V and 5 from J, leaving 16 bases between them. The CDR3 is 16 residues long. CDR3 bases: TGTGCCAGTAGTATCGGGTTTGTCACGGCGACCGGGGAGCTGTTTTTT. Encoded protein: CASSIGFVTATGELFF.

At least ten counts were recorded for this clone. The V call is TRBV5-5, the J call TRBJ2-7; TRBD2 matches at 7 bases. This CDR3 comprises 16 residues. J gave up 0 bases and V 3 bases, and 9 bases lay outside the gene matches. The V gene's germline CDR1 is SGHKS and CDR2 YYEKEE (reference sequence). The CDR3 loop is CASSSSGLLSSYEQYF. As DNA, the CDR3 is TGTGCCAGCAGCTCCTCGGGACTACTGAGCTCCTACGAGCAGTACTTC.

The chain is built from TRBV28 and TRBJ1-1; D unresolved. Trimming took 7 bases from V and 4 from J, leaving 19 bases between them. Germline V gene sequence: CDR1 MDHEN, CDR2 SYDVKM. This CDR3 spans 15 amino acids. The CDR3 protein is CASNGEGGVSTEAFF. The CDR3 nucleotides read TGTGCCAGCAACGGAGAGGGCGGAGTGAGCACTGAAGCTTTCTTT. Supplemented by reference TRBV28 and TRBJ1-1, the full variable domain reads DVKVTQSSRYLVKRTGEKVFLECVQDMDHENMFWYRQDPGLGLRLIYFSYDVKMKEKGDIPEGYSVSREKKERFSLILESASTNQTSMYLCASNGEGGVSTEAFFGQGTRLTVV.

The chain combines TRBV27 with TRBJ2-3; 8 nucleotides align to TRBD1. With 3 bases clipped from V and 1 base from J, the junction kept 6 bases outside the gene matches. Germline V gene sequence: CDR1 MNHEY, CDR2 SMNVEV (reference sequence). This CDR3 comprises 16 residues. CDR3 sequence: CASSFLMTGGTDTQYF. DNA for the CDR3: TGTGCCAGCAGTTTTCTTATGACAGGGGGCACAGATACGCAGTATTTT.

Note on this clone: The same CDR3 can be traced to other DNA sequences in this sample. The gene calls are TRBV2 and TRBJ2-7; D is uncertain. This CDR3 contains 15 residues. With 3 bases removed from V and 3 bases from J, the gap between germline ends came to 15 bases. Germline CDR1 SNHLY, CDR2 FYNNEI. CDR3 in DNA: TGTGCCAGCAGTGATCGACTCGCCGAAAACTACGAGCAGTACTTC. Residues: CASSDRLAENYEQYF.

The rearrangement joins TRBV12-5 to TRBJ1-2; weak D call: TRBD1 (5 bases). The CDR3 consists of 13 residues. Per the germline V gene, CDR1 is LGHNT and CDR2 is FRNRAP. Trimming removed 6 bases at V and 8 bases at J, with 16 bases between. CDR3 region: CASGYGGQGGYTF. Here the CDR3 DNA reads TGTGCTAGTGGATATGGAGGGCAGGGAGGCTACACCTTC.

The chain couples TRBV6-4 to TRBJ2-3; 8 positions match TRBD1. The CDR3 extends over 14 amino acids. The germline gives CDR1 MRHNA, CDR2 SNTAGT. The V segment lost 3 bases and the J segment 4 bases; nucleotides outside the gene matches: 3. CDR3 residues: CASSEQGEADTQYF. CDR3 DNA sequence: TGTGCCAGCAGTGAACAGGGGGAGGCAGATACGCAGTATTTT.

This clone has just a few counts. J is TRBJ1-6 and V is TRBV4-2; D call uncertain. Germline V gene lookup returns CDR1 LGHNA and CDR2 YNFKEQ. This CDR3 is built from 13 residues. The ends were cut back, 9 bases at V and 6 bases at J, with 12 bases in the middle. CDR3 amino acids: CASGQPSNSPLHF. CDR3 DNA: TGTGCCAGTGGCCAGCCCTCTAATTCACCCCTCCACTTT.

J is TRBJ1-1 and V is TRBV7-9; tentative D call: TRBD1 (5 bases). Germline V gene lookup returns CDR1 SEHNR and CDR2 FQNEAQ (reference sequence). V was trimmed by 2 bases and J by 6 bases, leaving 13 bases between them. This CDR3 contains 14 residues. The chain's CDR3 is CASSLPVRAPEAFF. The CDR3 nucleotides read TGTGCCAGCAGCTTACCGGTCAGGGCCCCTGAAGCTTTCTTT.

The CDR3, as DNA: TGCGCCAGCAGCCAAGAATCGCCCGGGACAGGGCGCTCGCACGCTACTAATGAAAAACTGTTTTTT. It encodes CASSQESPGTGRSHATNEKLFF. The V call is TRBV4-1, the J call TRBJ1-4, with 9 positions matching TRBD1. This CDR3 is 22 amino acids long. Losses at the gene ends were 0 bases for V and 2 bases for J; bases not matched to a gene: 19. Germline V lookup: CDR1 MGHRA, CDR2 YSYEKL.

This clone has only a few counts. This sequence joins TRBV30 and TRBJ2-1; no clear D gene. The V gene lost 8 bases and the J gene lost 8 bases, with 13 bases spanning the gap. The CDR3 spans 11 residues. From germline, CDR1 is GTSNPN and CDR2 SVGIG (reference sequence). The CDR3 bases are TGTGCCGGGTTATTTTGGGATGAGCAGTTCTTC. This gives the protein CAGLFWDEQFF.

V and J are TRBV11-3 and TRBJ2-1, with D tentatively TRBD1 (8 bases). The V gene lost 5 bases and the J gene lost 7 bases, with 21 bases spanning the gap. The CDR3 consists of 16 residues. Germline V lookup: CDR1 SGHNT, CDR2 YENEEA. The CDR3 bases are TGTGCCAGCAGCCTGGACAGGGACGGGGAGGGGAATGAGCAGTTCTTC. Protein: CASSLDRDGEGNEQFF.

The chain couples TRBV30 to TRBJ2-3, with D hard to call. Per the germline V gene, CDR1 is GTSNPN and CDR2 is SVGIG (reference sequence). V was pared by 2 bases and J by 4 bases, with 7 bases between. The CDR3 totals 12 residues. CDR3 DNA sequence: TGTGCCTGGAGTCCAGTACCAGATACGCAGTATTTT. It yields the protein CAWSPVPDTQYF.

This clone was detected only a few times. The junction shows a germline mismatch at one end, possibly a read error. The J gene is TRBJ1-3, the V gene TRBV7-7, with D unclear. This CDR3 contains 13 residues. Germline CDR1 reads SSHAT; CDR2 reads FNYEAQ (reference sequence). This CDR3 is CASSFGYWDTIYF. DNA for the CDR3: TGTGCTAGCAGCTTTGGGTATTGGGACACCATATATTTT. The whole variable domain, filled in from reference TRBV7-7 and TRBJ1-3, reads GAGVSQSPRYKVTKRGQDVTLRCDPISSHATLYWYQQALGQGPEFLTYFNYEAQPDKSGLPSDRFSAERPEGSISTLTIQRTEQRDSAMYRCASSFGYWDTIYFGEGSWLTVV.

The chain has TRBV5-1 and TRBJ2-1; 16 nucleotides agree with TRBD2. Germline V gene lookup returns CDR1 SGHRS and CDR2 YFSETQ. Losses at the gene ends were 4 bases for V and 0 bases for J; bases not matched to a gene: 4. The CDR3 extends over 18 amino acids. The CDR3 loop reads CASSPGLAGGSSYNEQFF. CDR3 coding DNA: TGCGCCAGCAGCCCGGGACTAGCGGGAGGGTCCTCCTACAATGAGCAGTTCTTC.

The CDR3 here is CASSWNMKSTDTQYF. CDR3 nucleotides: TGCGCCAGCAGCTGGAACATGAAGAGCACAGATACGCAGTATTTT. V gene TRBV5-1 combines with J gene TRBJ2-3; no definite D call. CDR3 length: 15 amino acids. With 3 bases removed from V and 0 bases from J, the gap between germline ends came to 11 bases. Germline V lookup: CDR1 SGHRS, CDR2 YFSETQ.

This rearrangement joins TRBV5-1 to TRBJ1-4; D not certain. Germline loops: CDR1 SGHRS, CDR2 YFSETQ. CDR3 length: 13 residues. Trimming left V 7 bases short and J 3 bases short, with 10 bases between. The CDR3 sequence: CASGVGSNEKLFF. The DNA for the CDR3 is TGCGCCAGCGGAGTGGGGTCTAATGAAAAACTGTTTTTT.

CDR3 nucleotide sequence: TGTGCCAGCAGCCCGCTGGAAGGGGCTAATGAAAAACTGTTTTTT. This translates into CASSPLEGANEKLFF. The chain combines TRBV5-4 with TRBJ1-4; a weak D match, TRBD1 (5 bases). CDR1 is SGHNT, CDR2 YYREEE, per germline (reference sequence). CDR3 size: 15 residues. The germline V and J ends were trimmed by 4 bases and 3 bases, with 13 bases remaining between them.

J is TRBJ1-5 and V is TRBV6-5; D remains unclear. CDR3 length: 13 amino acids. The V end lost 6 bases, the J end lost 2 bases, and 8 bases lay between the germline ends. The germline V gene encodes CDR1 MNHEY and CDR2 SVGAGI. CDR3 sequence reads: CASRPGRNQPQHF. In DNA, the CDR3 is TGTGCCAGCAGACCCGGCCGCAATCAGCCCCAGCATTTT.

V is TRBV6-1 and J is TRBJ2-3, with D perhaps matching TRBD2 (6 bases). Trimming took 5 bases from V and 3 from J, leaving 12 bases between them. The CDR3 length is 14 residues. The V gene's germline CDR1 is MNHNS and CDR2 SASEGT. The CDR3 region is CASSPTRATDTQYF. CDR3 coding DNA: TGTGCCAGCAGTCCGACTAGGGCTACAGATACGCAGTATTTT.

J is TRBJ2-3 and V is TRBV30, with D perhaps matching TRBD2 (6 bases). V was pared by 4 bases and J by 2 bases, with 19 bases between. Germline V lookup: CDR1 GTSNPN, CDR2 SVGIG (reference sequence). The CDR3 spans 16 residues. CDR3 sequence reads: CAWNPLGSGNTDTQYF. The CDR3 nucleotides are TGTGCCTGGAACCCCCTCGGGAGCGGCAACACAGATACGCAGTATTTT.